The clone carrying this T cell receptor beta chain has a handful of counts. Its matching antigen is unknown. Based on CD45RO/CCR7/CD25/CD127/CD95/CD27, CD4+ regulatory, stem cell-like memory, naive and central memory cells were sorted. Isolated RNA was reverse transcribed in full, so expressed TCRB transcripts were sequenced. The protocol was immunoSEQ multiplex PCR, while the TCRdb copy is restricted to in-frame clones and leaves out a portion. The table shows roughly 60,000 clones, with about three fifths occurring only once. This entry belongs to a study of beta chain features in type 1 diabetes. CDR1 and CDR2 (germline): SEHNR, FQNEAQ (reference sequence). The CDR3 has 15 amino acids. Trimming cost V 11 bases and J 4 bases, with 22 bases left between them. Findings and limits, study-wide: Short templates might get an advantage during PCR, and this would be equal in patients and controls.

This sequence was found in a woman younger than 35 in good health. The chain couples TRBV7-9 to TRBJ2-3, with D perhaps matching TRBD2 (5 bases). The sample taken for sequencing was Tregs from blood. CDR3 loop: CAAGRWRRAADTQYF. CDR3 sequence (DNA): TGTGCCGCGGGCAGGTGGCGAAGGGCGGCAGATACGCAGTATTTT.